This T cell receptor (beta chain) was captured by sequencing in a study of T cell clones after liver transplantation. Background on the study: Patients counted as tolerant after at least one year off all immunosuppression, enzymes not exceeding twice normal.

Unstimulated PBMCs were sorted into CD3+CD4+ and CD3+CD8+ populations. Profiling relied on immunoSEQ multiplex PCR, and the TCRdb table lists in-frame clones only, not all of them. The sample has about 78,000 clones, 75% to 85% seen once. V lost 6 bases and J lost 3; bases outside the gene matches: 4. CDR1 and CDR2 from the germline V gene are SEHNR and FQNEAQ (reference sequence). The CDR3 totals 13 residues. V and J are TRBV7-9 and TRBJ1-1; 7 bases align to TRBD1. The specimen comprised CD4+ T cells from blood, sampled before liver transplant. This receptor was taken from a human donor who received a liver transplant. CDR3 nucleotides: TGTGCCAGCAGTTTTACAGGGGACACTGAAGCTTTCTTT. Amino acid sequence: CASSFTGDTEAFF.